This T cell receptor (beta chain) was profiled in a study of T cell repertoires in cytomegalovirus infection. V was shortened by 1 base and J by 6 bases, with 10 bases between the two germline ends. In germline, CDR1 is MDHEN, CDR2 SYDVKM. The CDR3 runs to 14 residues. A remark on this clonotype: Its antigen is as yet unknown.

TCRdb reanalysed the reads using MiXCR and keeps one entry per CDR3 protein. This sample has under 850,000 distinct CDR3 sequences; 35% to 45% occur once, and the top ten carry about 2.8%. The study, taken as a whole, reports: Carriers of CMV and the relevant HLA type were discriminated by public TCR beta frequency. HLA-C-restricted TCR beta clonotypes specific for CMV led the ex vivo response.

This chain links TRBV28 with TRBJ2-4; D is perhaps TRBD1 (5 bases). Sequencing was done on a sample of PBMCs. The sequence derives from a human donor in good health (CMV status not recorded). Some clones in this sample may be carry-over from other donors' samples. This CDR3 is CASSLLDNANIQYF. The CDR3 coding sequence is TGTGCCAGCAGTTTATTGGACAATGCAAACATTCAGTACTTC.